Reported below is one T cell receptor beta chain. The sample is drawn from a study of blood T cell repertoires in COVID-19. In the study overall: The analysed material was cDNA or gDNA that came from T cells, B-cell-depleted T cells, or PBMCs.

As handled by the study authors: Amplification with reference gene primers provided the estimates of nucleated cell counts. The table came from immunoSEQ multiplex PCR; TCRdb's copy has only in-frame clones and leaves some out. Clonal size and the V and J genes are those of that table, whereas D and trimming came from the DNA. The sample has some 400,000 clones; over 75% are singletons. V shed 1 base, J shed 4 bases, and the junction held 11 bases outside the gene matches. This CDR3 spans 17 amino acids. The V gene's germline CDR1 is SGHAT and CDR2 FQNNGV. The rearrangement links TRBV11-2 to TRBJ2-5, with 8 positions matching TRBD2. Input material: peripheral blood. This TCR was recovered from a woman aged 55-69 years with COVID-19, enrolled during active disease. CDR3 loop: CASSLVLTSGAPETQYF. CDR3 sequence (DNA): TGTGCCAGCAGCTTAGTCCTTACTAGCGGCGCCCCAGAGACCCAGTACTTC.